These 26 T cell receptor beta chains were all obtained from the same sample, sequenced in a study of CD8+ T cells in alopecia areata. cDNA serving as the sequencing template came from extracted, reverse transcribed RNA. This table comes from immunoSEQ multiplex PCR, and its TCRdb copy is limited to in-frame clones, with some not included. Of about 260,000 clones in the sample, roughly 60% are singletons; the top ten hold about 0.88%. Described treatment: oral pan-JAK inhibitor, 5-10 mg twice daily. Sequencing used CD4+ T cells sorted from blood, obtained at week 52, from a patient treated with tofacitinib. The receptors here all came from a human donor with alopecia areata.

The genes are TRBV13 and TRBJ1-1; D gene unclear. CDR1 and CDR2 from the germline V gene are PRHDT and FYEKMQ (reference sequence). The V end lost 0 bases, the J end lost 4 bases, and 6 bases lay between the germline ends. This CDR3 is 13 amino acids long. CDR3 DNA sequence: TGTGCCAGCAGCTTAGGGATGGGCACTGAAGCTTTCTTT. Translation gives CASSLGMGTEAFF.

The chain recombines TRBV30 with TRBJ2-7; TRBD2 agrees at 13 bases. CDR1 is GTSNPN and CDR2 is SVGIG in the germline V gene (reference sequence). This CDR3 spans 16 amino acids. After removal of 0 bases from V and 4 bases from J, the junction contained 6 bases not matched to a gene. The chain's CDR3 is CAWSVEGLAGLYEQYF. CDR3 nucleotide sequence: TGTGCCTGGAGTGTAGAGGGACTAGCGGGGCTTTACGAGCAGTACTTC.

The chain couples TRBV5-6 to TRBJ1-1, with D possibly being TRBD1 (5 bases). The CDR3 is 17 residues long. Trimming cost V 2 bases and J 5 bases, with 22 bases left between them. The germline CDR1 and CDR2 sequences are SGHDT and YYEEEE. The CDR3 loop is CASSLDRDGGPSTEAFF. CDR3 DNA: TGTGCCAGCAGCTTAGACCGGGACGGAGGGCCGAGTACTGAAGCTTTCTTT.

The chain recombines TRBV25-1 with TRBJ2-7; D remains unclear. The CDR3 loop spans 14 amino acids. The ends were cut back, 7 bases at V and 4 bases at J, with 17 bases in the middle. Germline values: CDR1 MGHDK, CDR2 SYGVNS. DNA for the CDR3: TGTGCCAGCAAACACTCAGGACGGCATTACGAGCAGTACTTC. Its translation: CASKHSGRHYEQYF.

The CDR3 region is CAWTSQGAQPQHF. The CDR3 coding sequence is TGTGCCTGGACCTCACAGGGAGCTCAGCCCCAGCATTTT. The chain uses TRBV30 and TRBJ1-5; weak D call: TRBD1 (6 bases). The CDR3 length is 13 residues. Trimming removed 4 bases from V and 6 bases from J, with 13 bases in between. In germline, CDR1 is GTSNPN, CDR2 SVGIG (reference sequence).

V gene TRBV14 combines with J gene TRBJ1-1; D remains ambiguous. The CDR3 extends over 16 amino acids. Germline V CDR1 and CDR2: SGHDN, FVKESK. The V end was cut by 0 bases, the J end by 4 bases, with 15 bases between. In nucleotides, the CDR3 is TGTGCCAGCAGCCAAGATCTTGGGGAAGGGTCCACTGAAGCTTTCTTT. Its protein product is CASSQDLGEGSTEAFF. Supplemented by reference TRBV14 and TRBJ1-1, the full variable domain reads EAGVTQFPSHSVIEKGQTVTLRCDPISGHDNLYWYRRVMGKEIKFLLHFVKESKQDESGMPNNRFLAERTGGTYSTLKVQPAELEDSGVYFCASSQDLGEGSTEAFFGQGTRLTVV.

The gene calls are TRBV27 and TRBJ1-5, with D unclear. V was trimmed by 2 bases and J by 10 bases, leaving 18 bases between them. The CDR3 has 15 amino acids. Germline CDR1 is MNHEY and CDR2 is SMNVEV (reference sequence). CDR3 loop: CASSLNPLGRPPQHF. The CDR3 DNA sequence: TGTGCCAGCAGTTTAAATCCCCTAGGCCGTCCTCCCCAGCATTTT.

In this sample, this clone turned up a few times. The rearrangement uses TRBV5-1 and TRBJ2-5; no reliable D call. The CDR3 contains 12 residues. V dropped 3 bases and J dropped 0 bases, with 3 bases sitting between them. Germline lookup yields CDR1 SGHRS and CDR2 YFSETQ. CDR3 in DNA: TGCGCCAGCAGCTGGGACCAAGAGACCCAGTACTTC. Its protein is CASSWDQETQYF.

CDR3 nucleotide sequence: TGCGCCAGCAGTCGGGTGGACAGGGGGAATCAGCCCCAGCATTTT. It is translated as CASSRVDRGNQPQHF. The V call is TRBV23-1, the J call TRBJ1-5; 10 bases match TRBD1. TRBV23-1 is recorded as an ORF, its role being uncertain. V trimming: 4 bases; J trimming: 4 bases; junction bases outside the gene matches: 4. The CDR3 totals 15 residues.

The chain is built from TRBV7-2 and TRBJ2-1; 8 nucleotides agree with TRBD2. V trimming: 3 bases; J trimming: 4 bases; junction bases outside the gene matches: 5. Germline V gene lookup returns CDR1 SGHTA and CDR2 FQGNSA. The CDR3 totals 15 residues. The CDR3, as DNA: TGTGCCAGCAGCTTCAGCGGGGGTTCGTACAATGAGCAGTTCTTC. Translating gives CASSFSGGSYNEQFF.

The chain has TRBV30 and TRBJ1-1; D is unresolved. With 7 bases removed from V and 5 bases from J, the gap between germline ends came to 8 bases. The CDR3 consists of 10 residues. Looked up from germline, CDR1 is GTSNPN and CDR2 is SVGIG (reference sequence). CDR3 DNA: TGTGCCTCCAGCAATACTGAAGCTTTCTTT. Protein sequence: CASSNTEAFF.

This clone came up a few times. The gene calls are TRBV7-9 and TRBJ2-3, with D possibly TRBD2 on 5 matching bases. The CDR3 covers 15 residues. The germline V and J ends were trimmed by 5 bases and 0 bases, with 12 bases remaining between them. The germline gives CDR1 SEHNR, CDR2 FQNEAQ (reference sequence). This CDR3 is CASSPRGLSTDTQYF. The CDR3 DNA sequence: TGTGCCAGCAGCCCAAGAGGACTGAGCACAGATACGCAGTATTTT.

This sequence joins TRBV18 and TRBJ2-1; D not resolved. V was pared by 2 bases and J by 7 bases, with 3 bases between. This CDR3 contains 11 residues. The germline CDR1 and CDR2 sequences are KGHSH and LQKENI. The chain's CDR3 is CASSPNNEQFF. The CDR3 DNA reads TGTGCCAGCTCACCAAATAATGAGCAGTTCTTC.

The chain couples TRBV23-1 to TRBJ1-2; no clear D. TRBV23-1 is noted as an ORF with a role that remains uncertain. CDR3 length: 12 residues. V lost 4 bases and J lost 4, with 7 bases in between. The CDR3 loop is CASSLHRYGYTF. DNA for the CDR3: TGCGCCAGCAGTCTGCACCGCTATGGCTACACCTTC.

This sequence joins TRBV5-1 and TRBJ2-5; 9 nucleotides match TRBD2. The germline gives CDR1 SGHRS, CDR2 YFSETQ. After removal of 4 bases from V and 5 bases from J, the junction contained 3 bases not matched to a gene. CDR3 size: 13 residues. CDR3 nucleotides: TGCGCCAGCAGCACCGGACTAGCGGAGACCCAGTACTTC. Translation gives CASSTGLAETQYF.

This clone was seen more than once but under ten times. This chain links TRBV5-5 with TRBJ2-3, with D unclear. The V gene lost 5 bases and the J gene lost 1 base, with 14 bases spanning the gap. The CDR3 consists of 15 residues. From germline, CDR1 is SGHKS and CDR2 YYEKEE (reference sequence). The CDR3 region has the DNA TGTGCCAGCAGGCTGGACGGCAGAGGCACAGATACGCAGTATTTT. Translated: CASRLDGRGTDTQYF.

The J gene is TRBJ2-2, the V gene TRBV30; tentative D call: TRBD2 (6 bases). V shed 5 bases and J shed 0 bases, with 7 bases lying between them. The CDR3 is 13 residues long. Per germline, CDR1 GTSNPN and CDR2 SVGIG (reference sequence). The CDR3 region is CAWAGSNTGELFF. CDR3 coding DNA: TGTGCCTGGGCGGGGTCGAACACCGGGGAGCTGTTTTTT.

This clone was seen more than once but under ten times. The DNA for the CDR3 is TGTGCCAGCAGCCAGGACTATAATTCACCCCTCCACTTT. Its translation is CASSQDYNSPLHF. This chain connects TRBV7-3 to TRBJ1-6; D uncertain. The germline CDR1 and CDR2 sequences are SGHTA and FQGTGA. The CDR3 is 13 amino acids. V gave up 5 bases and J gave up 3 bases, with 5 bases separating them.

This clone has only one observation. The chain employs TRBV2 and TRBJ2-7; TRBD2 matches at 9 bases. V dropped 7 bases and J dropped 12; count of bases not matched to a gene: 10. The CDR3 is 12 amino acids. CDR1 SNHLY and CDR2 FYNNEI come from the germline V gene. The CDR3 sequence: CASMVQRGALYF. As DNA, the CDR3 is TGTGCCAGCATGGTACAGCGGGGGGCCCTGTACTTC.

This clone was counted between two and nine times. The chain carries TRBV7-2 and TRBJ2-1, with 10 nucleotides matching TRBD2. Germline V gives CDR1 SGHTA, CDR2 FQGNSA. The ends lost 2 bases at V and 4 bases at J; junction bases unmatched: 2. The CDR3 sequence is 15 residues long. CDR3 bases: TGTGCCAGCAGCTTAAGTAGCGGGGGGTACAATGAGCAGTTCTTC. Protein: CASSLSSGGYNEQFF.

The chain joins TRBV30 to TRBJ1-6, with 8 bases that match TRBD1. The J segment lost 7 bases and the V segment lost 2 bases, leaving 13 bases of the junction unmatched. The CDR3 contains 17 residues. CDR1 is GTSNPN and CDR2 is SVGIG in the germline V gene (reference sequence). The CDR3: CAWSTTSGQVWNSPLHF. CDR3 DNA: TGTGCCTGGAGTACGACCTCGGGACAGGTGTGGAATTCACCCCTCCACTTT.

The chain is built from TRBV4-3 and TRBJ1-6; 7 bases map to TRBD1. Germline V lookup: CDR1 LGHNA, CDR2 YSLEER. The CDR3 contains 14 residues. The trim removed 4 bases at V and 9 bases at J, leaving 6 bases unmatched. The CDR3 loop reads CASSPRQGSSPLHF. CDR3 nucleotide sequence: TGCGCCAGCAGCCCCAGACAGGGTAGTTCACCCCTCCACTTT.

This clone was detected only a few times. The J gene is TRBJ2-7, the V gene TRBV7-9, with 8 bases matching TRBD1. Trimming at V came to 4 bases and at J to 1 base, leaving 3 bases not matched to a gene. From germline, CDR1 is SEHNR and CDR2 FQNEAQ (reference sequence). The CDR3 contains 14 residues. The CDR3 protein is CASSWGQESYEQYF. In DNA, the CDR3 is TGTGCCAGCAGCTGGGGACAGGAATCCTACGAGCAGTACTTC.

The chain employs TRBV2 and TRBJ2-1; TRBD1 aligns across 11 bases. The germline V gene has CDR1 SNHLY and CDR2 FYNNEI. V was clipped by 3 bases and J by 6 bases; unmatched bases: 4. The CDR3 runs 15 residues. CDR3 sequence (DNA): TGTGCCAGCAGTGATAGGGGACAGGGGGTCAATGAGCAGTTCTTC. This codes for CASSDRGQGVNEQFF.

This rearrangement joins TRBV20-1 to TRBJ2-5, with no clear D. Per germline, CDR1 DFQATT and CDR2 SNEGSKA (reference sequence). The V and J ends lost 3 bases and 5 bases respectively, with 7 bases between them. This CDR3 is 11 amino acids long. The CDR3 bases are TGCAGTGCTAGGGTTGCGGAGACCCAGTACTTC. It codes for CSARVAETQYF.

The chain combines TRBV5-1 with TRBJ2-1, with 8 bases lining up with TRBD1. Trimming removed 5 bases from V and 6 bases from J; junction bases left unmatched: 7. This CDR3 is 14 amino acids long. Germline V gene sequence: CDR1 SGHRS, CDR2 YFSETQ. Written as DNA, the CDR3 is TGCGCCAGCAGTCTGACAGGGGTCGGCAATGAGCAGTTCTTC. This encodes CASSLTGVGNEQFF.